The 14 T cell receptor beta chains presented below share a single source sample, sequenced in a study of PD-L1 blockade in urothelial cancer. The time point was: peripheral blood 6 weeks after treatment start. The protocol was immunoSEQ multiplex PCR, while the TCRdb copy is restricted to in-frame clones and leaves out a portion. The table has about 36,000 clones, around 84% seen once. This specimen consisted of PBMCs, obtained around atezolizumab (anti-PD-L1) treatment. Receptors were obtained from a man in his forties with urothelial cancer.

The V call is TRBV7-2, the J call TRBJ2-1; tentative D call: TRBD1 (6 bases). This CDR3 spans 14 amino acids. The V end lost 5 bases, the J end lost 6 bases, and 14 bases lay between the germline ends. Germline CDR1 is SGHTA and CDR2 is FQGNSA. This CDR3 reads CASSNSRGSNEQFF. The CDR3 DNA sequence: TGTGCCAGCAGCAACAGCAGGGGTAGCAATGAGCAGTTCTTC.

The rearrangement links TRBV28 to TRBJ2-2; D call uncertain. CDR3 length equals 17 residues. V was clipped by 6 bases and J by 3 bases, with 20 bases between them. The germline V gene encodes CDR1 MDHEN and CDR2 SYDVKM. The CDR3 sequence: CASSSDRVTEHTGELFF. DNA of the CDR3: TGTGCCAGCAGCTCAGATCGGGTGACCGAGCACACCGGGGAGCTGTTTTTT.

V is TRBV6-5 and J is TRBJ1-2; TRBD1 aligns across 8 bases. This CDR3 has 14 residues. With V trimmed by 2 bases and J by 8 bases, 7 bases remained unmatched. CDR1 is MNHEY and CDR2 is SVGAGI in the germline V gene. In DNA form, the CDR3 reads TGTGCCAGCAGTTACACCGGGACAGGCGGCGGCTACACCTTC. Translating it yields CASSYTGTGGGYTF.

This clone was recorded only once. The chain combines TRBV4-2 with TRBJ2-1; the match to TRBD2 covers 12 bases. Germline V lookup: CDR1 LGHNA, CDR2 YNFKEQ. Unmatched junction bases numbered 11, after V lost 1 base and J lost 4 bases. CDR3 size: 19 residues. Here the CDR3 reads CASSQGLAGGPGRYNEQFF. The DNA of the CDR3 is TGTGCCAGCAGCCAAGGGCTAGCGGGAGGGCCAGGAAGGTACAATGAGCAGTTCTTC.

A single count supports this clone. This chain uses TRBV28 with TRBJ2-7; D perhaps matches TRBD2 (6 bases). Germline CDR1 reads MDHEN; CDR2 reads SYDVKM. The CDR3 runs 15 residues. Between the trimmed V and J ends, which lost 1 base and 6 bases, there was a span of 16 bases. CDR3 in DNA: TGTGCCAGCAGTTTATTGACCAGCGGGCAAGGCGAGCAGTACTTC. Encoded protein: CASSLLTSGQGEQYF. The full variable domain, in which reference TRBV28 and TRBJ2-7 provide the parts outside the CDR3, is DVKVTQSSRYLVKRTGEKVFLECVQDMDHENMFWYRQDPGLGLRLIYFSYDVKMKEKGDIPEGYSVSREKKERFSLILESASTNQTSMYLCASSLLTSGQGEQYFGPGTRLTVT.

This clone came up once. CDR3 nucleotide sequence: TGTGCCAGCTCCCAGGGGGCCAGGGATGGCTACACCTTC. This translates into CASSQGARDGYTF. The chain couples TRBV2 to TRBJ1-2; 8 bases match TRBD1. This CDR3 spans 13 amino acids. J gave up 6 bases and V 8 bases, and 8 bases lay outside the gene matches. Germline V CDR1 and CDR2: SNHLY, FYNNEI.

The chain carries TRBV27 and TRBJ2-1; the D is unclear. The germline V gene encodes CDR1 MNHEY and CDR2 SMNVEV (reference sequence). Trimming left V 3 bases short and J 0 bases short, with 15 bases between. This CDR3 contains 17 residues. The CDR3 DNA follows: TGTGCCAGCAGTTTTCAGTCGCCATTCAGCTCCTACAATGAGCAGTTCTTC. Its translation is CASSFQSPFSSYNEQFF.

CDR3 protein: CASSPVGRGRTNEKLFF. The CDR3, as DNA: TGTGCCAGCAGCCCAGTTGGGCGGGGGCGAACTAATGAAAAACTGTTTTTT. The V and J genes are TRBV11-2 and TRBJ1-4; TRBD1 might be the D (6 bases). V was trimmed by 5 bases and J by 1 base, leaving 17 bases between them. This CDR3 is built from 17 residues. Germline CDR1 reads SGHAT; CDR2 reads FQNNGV.

The CDR3 region is CASSPGQGEADTQYF. The CDR3 DNA is TGTGCCAGCAGCCCCGGACAGGGGGAGGCCGATACGCAGTATTTT. The gene calls are TRBV11-1 and TRBJ2-3; 10 bases match TRBD1. Trimming removed 5 bases from V and 6 bases from J; junction bases left unmatched: 8. Germline loops: CDR1 SGHAT, CDR2 FQDESV (reference sequence). The CDR3 consists of 15 residues.

The chain couples TRBV7-3 to TRBJ2-3; 14 bases line up with TRBD2. Germline V gives CDR1 SGHTA, CDR2 FQGTGA. This CDR3 comprises 16 residues. The ends lost 3 bases at V and 3 bases at J; junction bases unmatched: 2. The chain's CDR3 is CASSFGLAGGTDTQYF. The CDR3 nucleotides read TGTGCCAGCAGCTTTGGACTAGCGGGAGGAACAGATACGCAGTATTTT.

The gene calls are TRBV10-3 and TRBJ1-5; D gene uncertain. Per the germline V gene, CDR1 is ENHRY and CDR2 is SYGVKD. Trimming left V 3 bases short and J 7 bases short, with 10 bases between. This CDR3 has 13 amino acids. The CDR3: CAISERLGQPQHF. The CDR3 nucleotides read TGTGCCATCAGTGAAAGGCTAGGCCAGCCCCAGCATTTT.

This chain connects TRBV18 to TRBJ1-2; the D gene is possibly TRBD1 (6 bases). There are 13 residues in the CDR3. Trimming pared 3 bases from V and 6 bases from J, leaving 11 bases between. Germline values: CDR1 KGHSH, CDR2 LQKENI. The CDR3 coding sequence is TGTGCCAGCTCACCCGTCCCAGGGGATGGCTACACCTTC. This gives the protein CASSPVPGDGYTF.

V usage is TRBV6-1 and J usage is TRBJ1-5; D is unclear. CDR3 length: 13 amino acids. Germline V gives CDR1 MNHNS, CDR2 SASEGT. The germline V and J ends were trimmed by 0 bases and 10 bases, with 10 bases remaining between them. CDR3 sequence: CASSEARGGPQHF. The CDR3 DNA is TGTGCCAGCAGTGAAGCGCGGGGAGGCCCCCAGCATTTT.

The genes are TRBV18 and TRBJ1-3; D is perhaps TRBD1 (5 bases). Germline values: CDR1 KGHSH, CDR2 LQKENI. Deletions cut 0 bases from V and 0 bases from J, with 6 bases between. The CDR3 consists of 15 residues. The CDR3 sequence is CASSPPDTSGNTIYF. CDR3 nucleotide sequence: TGTGCCAGCTCACCACCGGACACCTCTGGAAACACCATATATTTT.